The 13 T cell receptor beta chains listed next were all sequenced from one sample in a study of blood T cell repertoires in COVID-19. Profiling relied on immunoSEQ multiplex PCR, and the TCRdb table lists in-frame clones only, not all of them. The data show 450,000 or so clones, with around 91% seen just once and more than 0.55% held by the top ten. The sample was PBMCs or T cells enriched from blood (not recorded which). Receptor source: a man between 18 and 35 years old who had recovered from COVID-19.

This clone was counted at least ten times. This sequence joins TRBV4-1 and TRBJ2-7, with D maybe TRBD2 (5 bases). V was cut by 1 base and J by 0 bases, with 10 bases left in between. The CDR3 length is 15 residues. CDR1 and CDR2 from the germline V gene are MGHRA and YSYEKL. The CDR3 DNA sequence: TGCGCCAGCAGCCAAGGAGGGTTGGGCTCCTACGAGCAGTACTTC. Residues: CASSQGGLGSYEQYF.

This chain connects TRBV3-1 (or the pseudogene TRBV3-2) to TRBJ2-1, with D perhaps matching TRBD2 (5 bases). CDR3 size: 14 residues. Germline values: CDR1 LGHDT, CDR2 YNNKEL (reference sequence). V dropped 0 bases and J dropped 9 bases, with 12 bases sitting between them. For the CDR3, the DNA is TGTGCCAGCAGCCAAGAACAAAGAAGCGGTGAGCAGTTCTTC. It is translated as CASSQEQRSGEQFF.

The V gene is TRBV6-5, the J gene TRBJ2-1; the match to TRBD1 covers 7 bases. Germline assignment: CDR1 MNHEY and CDR2 SVGAGI. There are 12 residues in the CDR3. Trimming cost V 5 bases and J 10 bases; bases outside gene matches: 5. CDR3: CASSKQGTEQFF. The CDR3 nucleotides read TGTGCCAGCAGTAAACAGGGGACCGAGCAGTTCTTC.

The chain is built from TRBV5-8 and TRBJ2-3; 7 bases are shared with TRBD1. V trimming: 0 bases; J trimming: 4 bases; junction bases outside the gene matches: 11. Germline V gives CDR1 SGHTS, CDR2 YDEGEE. The CDR3 contains 17 residues. CDR3 DNA: TGTGCCAGCAGCTTGGTGGTCAGGGGGTATTTCCCAGATACGCAGTATTTT. It yields the protein CASSLVVRGYFPDTQYF. Filled out from reference TRBV5-8 and TRBJ2-3, the complete variable domain reads EAGVTQSPTHLIKTRGQQATLRCSPISGHTSVYWYQQALGLGLQFLLWYDEGEERNRGNFPPRFSGRQFPNYSSELNVNALELEDSALYLCASSLVVRGYFPDTQYFGPGTRLTVL.

V and J are TRBV3-1 (or the pseudogene TRBV3-2) and TRBJ1-5, with D possibly being TRBD1 (5 bases). This CDR3 has 14 amino acids. Trimming pared 0 bases from V and 4 bases from J, leaving 7 bases between. The V gene's germline CDR1 is LGHDT and CDR2 YNNKEL (reference sequence). The CDR3 DNA follows: TGTGCCAGCAGCCAAGAGGGGACTAATCAGCCCCAGCATTTT. As protein: CASSQEGTNQPQHF.

The chain uses TRBV19 and TRBJ1-5, with D possibly TRBD1 on 5 matching bases. With 4 bases removed from V and 2 bases from J, the gap between germline ends came to 12 bases. There are 15 residues in the CDR3. In germline, CDR1 is LNHDA, CDR2 SQIVND (reference sequence). The CDR3: CASSTAGLGNQPQHF. The CDR3 DNA reads TGTGCCAGTAGTACCGCAGGGTTGGGCAATCAGCCCCAGCATTTT.

The chain joins TRBV21-1 to TRBJ2-1; the D call in the table, TRBD1, was not verified against the DNA. TRBV21-1 is given as a pseudogene. CDR3 size: 11 residues. The CDR3 bases are TGTGCCAGCGACAGGGGGGGCGAGCAGTTCTTC. Its translation is CASDRGGEQFF.

This clone was recorded a few times. The chain links TRBV9 to TRBJ1-1; no clear D gene. Germline loops: CDR1 SGDLS, CDR2 YYNGEE. V lost 4 bases and J lost 5, with 12 bases in between. The CDR3 covers 13 residues. In DNA form, the CDR3 reads TGTGCCAGCAGCCCCACGAGTTATACTGAAGCTTTCTTT. As protein: CASSPTSYTEAFF. Full variable domain (outside the CDR3, taken from reference TRBV9 and TRBJ1-1): DSGVTQTPKHLITATGQRVTLRCSPRSGDLSVYWYQQSLDQGLQFLIQYYNGEERAKGNILERFSAQQFPDLHSELNLSSLELGDSALYFCASSPTSYTEAFFGQGTRLTVV.

This chain joins TRBV21-1 and TRBJ1-5; TRBD1, as called in the table, went unchecked against the DNA. TRBV21-1 is annotated as a pseudogene. The CDR3 runs to 14 residues. CDR3 sequence reads: CASSKAGGGQPQHF. CDR3 coding DNA: TGTGCCAGCAGCAAAGCAGGGGGCGGCCAGCCCCAGCATTTT.

This chain links TRBV12-3 or TRBV12-4 with TRBJ1-2, with 7 bases fitting TRBD1. The J segment lost 5 bases and the V segment lost 7 bases, leaving 4 bases of the junction unmatched. The CDR3 spans 12 residues. CDR3 in DNA: TGTGCCAGCAATGAACAGGGGTATGGCTACACCTTC. Translating it yields CASNEQGYGYTF.

The count of this clone is one. The CDR3 DNA is TGTGCCACCAGCCAGAGGGCCGATCAGCCCCAGCATTTT. Protein sequence: CATSQRADQPQHF. The chain combines TRBV24-1 with TRBJ1-5; no clear D gene. Between the trimmed V and J ends, which lost 7 bases and 5 bases, there was a span of 11 bases. This CDR3 comprises 13 residues. CDR1 and CDR2 from the germline V gene are KGHDR and SFDVKD.

The gene calls are TRBV7-3 and TRBJ2-1; 10 nucleotides align to TRBD2. V lost 1 base to trimming and J lost 0 bases; unmatched junction nucleotides: 6. CDR1 and CDR2 (germline): SGHTA, FQGTGA. CDR3 size: 18 residues. This CDR3 is CASSLRASGSISYNEQFF. The CDR3 DNA reads TGTGCCAGCAGCTTAAGGGCTAGCGGGAGTATCTCCTACAATGAGCAGTTCTTC.

The chain uses TRBV5-5 and TRBJ1-1; D is unclear. The CDR3 runs to 14 residues. Trimming removed 0 bases from V and 3 bases from J, with 9 bases in between. Germline CDR1 is SGHKS and CDR2 is YYEKEE (reference sequence). The CDR3 protein is CASSLVPGDTEAFF. As DNA, the CDR3 is TGTGCCAGCAGCTTGGTTCCCGGAGACACTGAAGCTTTCTTT. Complete variable domain (other parts from reference TRBV5-5 and TRBJ1-1): DAGVTQSPTHLIKTRGQQVTLRCSPISGHKSVSWYQQVLGQGPQFIFQYYEKEERGRGNFPDRFSARQFPNYSSELNVNALLLGDSALYLCASSLVPGDTEAFFGQGTRLTVV.